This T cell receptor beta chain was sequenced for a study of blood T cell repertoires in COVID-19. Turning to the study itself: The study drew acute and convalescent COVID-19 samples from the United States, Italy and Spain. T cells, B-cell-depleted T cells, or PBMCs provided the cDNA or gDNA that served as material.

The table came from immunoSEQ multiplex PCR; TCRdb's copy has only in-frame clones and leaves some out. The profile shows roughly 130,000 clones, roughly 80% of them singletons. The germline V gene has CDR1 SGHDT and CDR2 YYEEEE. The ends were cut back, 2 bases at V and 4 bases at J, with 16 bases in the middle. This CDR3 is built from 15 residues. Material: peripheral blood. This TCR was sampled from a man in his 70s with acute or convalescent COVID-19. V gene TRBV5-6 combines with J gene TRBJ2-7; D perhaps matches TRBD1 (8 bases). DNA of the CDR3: TGTGCCAGCAGCTTCGGACAGGGAGGGGATTACGAGCAGTACTTC. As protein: CASSFGQGGDYEQYF.